What follows is one TCR beta chain and its context. Its specificity is not known. Clones were sequenced by immunoSEQ multiplex PCR, and TCRdb holds only the in-frame ones, with some missing. The table has 2 million to 2.5 million clones, 85% to 95% seen once. The sample comes from a study of shared clonotypes between healthy human individuals. In the study overall: Aged between 18 and 49, the donors were a couple of women and three men. General observations from the study: It was the non-shared clonotypes that had lower generation probabilities than clonotypes shared by all four donors.

Germline assignment: CDR1 SGDLS and CDR2 YYNGEE. With V trimmed by 4 bases and J by 5 bases, 5 bases remained unmatched. This CDR3 is built from 14 residues. Sequences were obtained from naive CD4+ T cells from PBMCs. Subset indicated: CD45RA+ positively selected. The V call is TRBV9, the J call TRBJ2-5, with 10 positions matching TRBD2. The receptor was derived from a man aged 18 to 30 in good health. Some clones in this sample may be carry-over from other donors' samples. The CDR3 coding sequence is TGTGCCAGCAGCTCTAGCGGGAGAGGGGAGACCCAGTACTTC. Translating it yields CASSSSGRGETQYF.